The 4 T cell receptor beta chains reported below all come from one sample, sequenced in a study of cytotoxic CD8 clonotypes in ibrutinib-treated CLL. Assay: immunoSEQ multiplex PCR; the TCRdb copy retains only in-frame clones and omits some. The data show some 160,000 clones, with 81% seen just once and about 2.1% held by the top ten. The source was PBMCs, collected after 12 months of ibrutinib treatment. Receptor source: a human donor with chronic lymphocytic leukemia.

This chain links TRBV6-5 with TRBJ2-7, with D possibly being TRBD2 (5 bases). Germline-derived CDR1 and CDR2 are MNHEY and SVGAGI. Deletions cut 7 bases from V and 6 bases from J, with 10 bases between. The CDR3 length is 11 residues. The CDR3 spells CASKRTGEQYF. Written as DNA, the CDR3 is TGTGCCAGCAAGCGGACGGGCGAGCAGTACTTC.

The CDR3 DNA follows: TGTGCCAGCAGCTTAGGGACTAGCGGGAGCACAGATACGCAGTATTTT. Its translation is CASSLGTSGSTDTQYF. V usage is TRBV7-9 and J usage is TRBJ2-3, with 11 bases identical to TRBD2. V was clipped by 1 base and J by 0 bases; unmatched bases: 0. Germline CDR1 SEHNR, CDR2 FQNEAQ (reference sequence). The CDR3 has 16 residues. The whole variable domain, remainder taken from reference TRBV7-9 and TRBJ2-3, is DTGVSQNPRHKITKRGQNVTFRCDPISEHNRLYWYRQTLGQGPEFLTYFQNEAQLEKSRLLSDRFSAERPKGSFSTLEIQRTEQGDSAMYLCASSLGTSGSTDTQYFGPGTRLTVL.

The chain couples TRBV4-2 to TRBJ2-1; perhaps TRBD1 as D (5 bases). The CDR3 is 14 residues long. The germline V gene has CDR1 LGHNA and CDR2 YNFKEQ. V was clipped by 1 base and J by 5 bases, with 9 bases between them. The CDR3 spells CASSQVSRDNEQFF. DNA of the CDR3: TGTGCCAGCAGCCAAGTTAGCAGGGACAATGAGCAGTTCTTC.

This clone was detected once. Other DNA sequences in this specimen translate into the identical CDR3. The rearrangement joins TRBV2 to TRBJ2-7; weak D call: TRBD2 (5 bases). The germline V and J ends were trimmed by 6 bases and 5 bases, with 8 bases remaining between them. Germline assignment: CDR1 SNHLY and CDR2 FYNNEI. This CDR3 is built from 11 residues. The CDR3 DNA follows: TGTGCCAGCAGACTAGGAAACGAGCAGTACTTC. Its protein is CASRLGNEQYF.